The source of this T cell receptor beta chain is a study of CD8+CD57+ T cells in acquired aplastic anemia. Study in general: Roughly 3.2 ug was the average amount of DNA from sorted CD4+ and CD8+ cells. Study-level points and caveats: Statistical testing detected no significant gap in CD8+ Simpson's diversity between patients and controls.

Regarding this clonotype: Its antigen is as yet unknown.

Genomic DNA served as template for TCR beta VDJ and CDR3 profiling. MiXCR was run by TCRdb on the reads, yielding one entry per CDR3 protein. The sample has more than 150,000 distinct CDR3 sequences; less than 60% are singletons. This CDR3 region has 14 residues. V was clipped by 10 bases and J by 2 bases; unmatched bases: 8. The germline gives CDR1 MGHDK, CDR2 SYGVNS. Sequenced patients had shown CD8+CD57+ cell expansion by flow cytometry. Severe acquired aplastic anemia was present in all patients. V gene TRBV25-1 combines with J gene TRBJ2-5; 9 bases align to TRBD1. This TCR derives from a human donor with aplastic anemia. Sequences were obtained from sorted CD4+, CD8+, or CD8+CD57+ T cells (not recorded which) from PBMCs. The CDR3 reads CATLDRGQQETQYF. In DNA, the CDR3 is TGTGCCACCCTGGACAGGGGACAGCAAGAGACCCAGTACTTC. Variable domain in full (rest from reference TRBV25-1 and TRBJ2-5): EADIYQTPRYLVIGTGKKITLECSQTMGHDKMYWYQQDPGMELHLIHYSYGVNSTEKGDLSSESTVSRIRTEHFPLTLESARPSHTSQYLCATLDRGQQETQYFGPGTRLLVL.